The rows below give T cell receptor beta chains drawn from one sample of a study of T cells in Graves' hyperthyroidism and ophthalmopathy. TCRdb called the multiplex PCR reads again in MiXCR, with one record for every CDR3 protein. In the table there are hundreds of thousands of distinct CDR3 sequences, roughly 15% of which are singletons. The sample taken for sequencing was blood. The receptors come from a woman aged 18-29 years with Graves' hyperthyroidism. Both conserved end residues are part of each CDR3. The D gene is left open where the match is weak.

D	V	J	length	CDR3
TRBD1	TRBV2	TRBJ2-1	15	CASRPLRTGGKEQFF
TRBD2	TRBV7-9	TRBJ2-7	15	CASSPTSGGDYEQYF
.	TRBV7-9	TRBJ2-1	13	CASSSPYSNEQFF
.	TRBV6-2/TRBV6-3	TRBJ1-1	13	CASAGHSNTEAFF
.	TRBV28	TRBJ2-2	14	CASSLMGGAWELFF
TRBD2	TRBV7-9	TRBJ2-1	14	CASSFGLAGDEQFF
.	TRBV6-2/TRBV6-3	TRBJ1-4	14	CASSITTTNEKLFF
.	TRBV29-1	TRBJ1-6	13	CSAGRDRNSPLHF
TRBD2	TRBV11-1	TRBJ2-7	16	CATTRTSGGGSYEQYF
TRBD2	TRBV3-1	TRBJ2-2	18	CASSPFASSGGNTGELFF
.	TRBV4-1	TRBJ1-2	17	CASSQVGGTPRGNGYTF
TRBD2	TRBV20-1	TRBJ2-1	16	CSAKNLAGVVYNEQFF
.	TRBV9	TRBJ1-1	12	CASSPHGTEAFF
.	TRBV27	TRBJ1-2	14	CASSFNRNGYGYTF
.	TRBV20-1	TRBJ1-4	15	CSAYGIRDINEKLFF
.	TRBV6-5	TRBJ1-1	14	CASSSSLGYTEAFF
TRBD1	TRBV2	TRBJ2-2	13	CASSQGAGGELFF
.	TRBV6-1	TRBJ1-2	12	CASSRQFGGCTF
.	TRBV6-2/TRBV6-3	TRBJ1-2	14	CASSPVGANYGYTF
TRBD2	TRBV9	TRBJ2-1	16	CASSATLAGGASEQFF
TRBD2	TRBV7-3	TRBJ2-1	16	CASSPSPAGGRNEQFF
.	TRBV12-3/TRBV12-4	TRBJ2-4	15	CASNSGTGTKNIQYF
TRBD2	TRBV11-2	TRBJ2-3	17	CASSPRTSGGYTDTQYF
TRBD1	TRBV2	TRBJ1-2	15	CASSRKTGVADGYTF
.	TRBV11-2	TRBJ1-1	13	CASILRQNTEAFF
.	TRBV11-2	TRBJ2-5	14	CASSIGQSQETQYF
.	TRBV6-2/TRBV6-3	TRBJ1-2	16	CASSYSARDGDYGYTF
.	TRBV11-2	TRBJ2-2	14	CASSWDLNTGELFF
.	TRBV6-2/TRBV6-3	TRBJ2-2	15	CASSPRVGNTGELFF
.	TRBV20-1	TRBJ1-1	14	CSARLGGPNTEAFF
.	TRBV7-3	TRBJ2-7	14	CASSLTGGSYEQYF
.	TRBV7-9	TRBJ1-1	14	CASSLSPRGSEAFF
.	TRBV25-1	TRBJ2-7	15	CASSPGRDTAYEQYF
TRBD2	TRBV24-1	TRBJ2-2	15	CATSSAGAGTGELFF
TRBD1	TRBV30	TRBJ2-3	15	CAWSGGQGLTDTQYF
TRBD2	TRBV28	TRBJ2-7	16	CASRSGLAGALYEQYF
TRBD2	TRBV11-2	TRBJ2-5	17	CASSSSAGLAGLETQYF
.	TRBV11-1	TRBJ2-3	16	CASSLVRGVTADTQYF
TRBD2	TRBV28	TRBJ2-5	14	CASTRGGGSETQYF
.	TRBV14	TRBJ2-7	16	CASSYGPGADSYEQYF
TRBD2	TRBV29-1	TRBJ2-3	16	CSVGRLAGEPTDTQYF
.	TRBV12-3/TRBV12-4	TRBJ1-3	16	CASSQAGSKTGNTIYF
TRBD2	TRBV28	TRBJ2-5	15	CASSLWSGGEETQYF
.	TRBV6-2/TRBV6-3	TRBJ1-5	16	CASSYHAGAGNQPQHF